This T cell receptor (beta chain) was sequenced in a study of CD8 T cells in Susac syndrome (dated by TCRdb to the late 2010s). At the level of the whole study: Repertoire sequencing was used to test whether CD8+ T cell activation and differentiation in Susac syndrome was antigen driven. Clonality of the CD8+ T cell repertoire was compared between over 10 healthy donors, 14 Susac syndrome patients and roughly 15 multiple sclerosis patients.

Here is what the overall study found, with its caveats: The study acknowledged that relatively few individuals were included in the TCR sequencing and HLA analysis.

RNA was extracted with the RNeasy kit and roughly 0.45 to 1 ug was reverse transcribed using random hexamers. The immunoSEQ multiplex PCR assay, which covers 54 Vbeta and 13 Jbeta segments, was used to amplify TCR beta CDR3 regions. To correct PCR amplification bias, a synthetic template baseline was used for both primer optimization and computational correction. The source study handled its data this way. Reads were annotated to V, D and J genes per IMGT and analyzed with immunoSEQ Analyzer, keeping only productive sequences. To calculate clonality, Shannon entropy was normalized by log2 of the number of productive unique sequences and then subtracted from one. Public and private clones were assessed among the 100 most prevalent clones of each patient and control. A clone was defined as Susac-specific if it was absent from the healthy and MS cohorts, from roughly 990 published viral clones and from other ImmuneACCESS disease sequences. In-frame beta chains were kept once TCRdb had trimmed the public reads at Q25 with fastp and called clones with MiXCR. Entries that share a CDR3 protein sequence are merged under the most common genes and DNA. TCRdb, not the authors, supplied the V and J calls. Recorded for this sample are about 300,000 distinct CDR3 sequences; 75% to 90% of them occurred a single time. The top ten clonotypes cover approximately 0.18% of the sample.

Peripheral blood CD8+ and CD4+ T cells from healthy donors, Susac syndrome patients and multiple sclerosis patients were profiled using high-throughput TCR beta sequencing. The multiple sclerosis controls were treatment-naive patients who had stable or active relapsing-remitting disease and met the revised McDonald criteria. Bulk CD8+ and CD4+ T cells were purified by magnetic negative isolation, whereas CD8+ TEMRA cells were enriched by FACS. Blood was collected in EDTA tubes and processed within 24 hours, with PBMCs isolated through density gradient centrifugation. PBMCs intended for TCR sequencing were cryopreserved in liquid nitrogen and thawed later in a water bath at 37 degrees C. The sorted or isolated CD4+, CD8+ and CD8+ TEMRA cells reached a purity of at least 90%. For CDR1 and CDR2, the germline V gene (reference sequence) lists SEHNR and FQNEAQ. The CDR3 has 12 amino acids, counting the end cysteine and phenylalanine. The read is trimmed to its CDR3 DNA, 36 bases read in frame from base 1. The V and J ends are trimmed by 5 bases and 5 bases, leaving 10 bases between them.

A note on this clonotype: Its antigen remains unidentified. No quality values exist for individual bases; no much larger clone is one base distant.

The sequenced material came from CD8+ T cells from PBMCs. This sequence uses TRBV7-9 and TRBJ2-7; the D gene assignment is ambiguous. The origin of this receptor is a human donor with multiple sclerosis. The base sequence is TGTGCCAGCAGCCCCGGCCTCCACGAGCAGTACTTC. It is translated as CASSPGLHEQYF. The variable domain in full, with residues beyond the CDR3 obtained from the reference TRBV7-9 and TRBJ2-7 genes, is DTGVSQNPRHKITKRGQNVTFRCDPISEHNRLYWYRQTLGQGPEFLTYFQNEAQLEKSRLLSDRFSAERPKGSFSTLEIQRTEQGDSAMYLCASSPGLHEQYFGPGTRLTVT.